A selection of T cell receptor beta chains follows, all from one sample in a study of T cell repertoires in aging, cancer and after chemotherapy. From the multiplex PCR reads, TCRdb called clonotypes with MiXCR, one entry per CDR3 protein. The repertoire consists of under 9,000 distinct CDR3 sequences, with around 30% occurring once and the leading ten covering 7% to 9.5%. The sequenced sample consisted of blood. The receptors were sampled from a human donor with a blood cancer. Both conserved end residues are part of each CDR3. D genes are given only for firm matches. Clone size, where shown, is once, few, many, or a class for clones that have expanded.

j_gene	abundance	d_gene	v_gene	CDR3aa	CDR3nt
TRBJ2-7	once	TRBD1	TRBV12-3/TRBV12-4	CASGLGQWDEQYF	TGTGCTAGTGGTTTGGGACAGTGGGACGAGCAGTACTTC
TRBJ2-5	few	.	TRBV5-6	CASSLDSVPTVHQETQYF	TGTGCCAGCAGCTTGGATTCGGTCCCCACAGTACACCAAGAGACCCAGTACTTC
TRBJ2-5	medium-sized	TRBD1	TRBV30	CAWWDRPRQTQYF	TGTGCCTGGTGGGACAGGCCCCGGCAGACCCAGTACTTC
TRBJ2-7	.	TRBD2	TRBV6-1	CASSTIAGAGEQYF	TGTGCCAGCAGCACCATAGCGGGGGCTGGCGAGCAGTACTTC
TRBJ1-2	.	.	TRBV12-3/TRBV12-4	CASSPSDGSHNYGYTF	TGTGCCAGCAGTCCCTCGGACGGATCACATAACTATGGCTACACCTTC
TRBJ2-3	medium-sized	.	TRBV6-5	CASRSESTDTQYF	TGTGCCAGCAGGAGTGAGAGCACAGATACGCAGTATTTT
TRBJ2-6	.	.	TRBV11-3	CASRQESRETNVLTF	TGTGCCAGCAGGCAAGAGAGCCGGGAAACCAACGTCCTGACTTTC
TRBJ2-5	.	.	TRBV6-1	CATGDRRETQYF	TGTGCCACAGGGGACCGGAGGGAGACCCAGTACTTC
TRBJ2-7	.	.	TRBV27	CASSSREHRYEQYF	TGTGCCAGCAGTTCCCGGGAACATCGATACGAGCAGTACTTC
TRBJ1-6	.	.	TRBV6-2/TRBV6-3	CASSLGRSPLHF	TGTGCCAGCAGTTTAGGACGCTCACCCCTCCACTTT
TRBJ2-1	.	.	TRBV4-3	CASSQEVGGSYNEQFF	TGCGCCAGCAGCCAAGAAGTAGGGGGTAGCTACAATGAGCAGTTCTTC
TRBJ2-4	.	.	TRBV4-1	CASSQGGREKNIQYF	TGCGCCAGCAGCCAAGGAGGCAGGGAAAAAAACATTCAGTACTTC
TRBJ2-5	.	TRBD2	TRBV4-2	CASSQASGIAGEETQYF	TGTGCCAGCAGCCAAGCCTCGGGAATAGCGGGGGAAGAGACCCAGTACTTC
TRBJ1-5	medium-sized	.	TRBV6-6	CASSSTNPQPQHF	TGTGCCAGCAGTTCCACGAACCCTCAGCCCCAGCATTTT
TRBJ1-2	.	.	TRBV7-9	CASSSPPRCLF	TGTGCCAGCAGCTCGCCTCCCAGGTGCTTATTC
TRBJ2-7	few	.	TRBV6-4	CASSDSKVRVLYEQYF	TGTGCCAGCAGTGACTCAAAGGTTCGGGTCCTCTACGAGCAGTACTTC
TRBJ2-1	medium-sized	TRBD2	TRBV5-6	CASSLVAGGLNEQFF	TGTGCCAGCAGCTTGGTAGCGGGGGGGCTCAATGAGCAGTTCTTC
TRBJ1-3	few	.	TRBV15	CATSRVNPLAPGNTIYF	TGTGCCACCAGCAGAGTGAATCCTTTGGCTCCTGGAAACACCATATATTTT
TRBJ2-3	.	TRBD2	TRBV5-1	CASSSGTSGGFRTDTQYF	TGCGCCAGCAGCTCCGGGACTAGCGGGGGATTTCGCACAGATACGCAGTATTTT
TRBJ2-1	.	TRBD2	TRBV6-1	CASSVAGGPYNEQFF	TGTGCCAGCAGTGTGGCGGGGGGCCCCTACAATGAGCAGTTCTTC
TRBJ2-3	large	TRBD2	TRBV6-6	CASSDGRSPTNEDTQYF	TGTGCCAGCAGTGACGGGAGGTCACCCACCAATGAAGATACGCAGTATTTT
TRBJ2-1	.	TRBD2	TRBV10-3	CAISESSGGIYNEQFF	TGTGCCATCAGTGAGTCATCCGGGGGGATATACAATGAGCAGTTCTTC
TRBJ2-2	.	.	TRBV20-1	CSARDHQNTGELFF	TGCAGTGCTAGAGATCACCAGAACACCGGGGAGCTGTTTTTT
TRBJ2-1	.	.	TRBV6-5	CASSYSTWEQFF	TGTGCCAGCAGTTACTCGACCTGGGAGCAGTTCTTC
TRBJ1-2	.	.	TRBV11-3	CASRSVRDTRRSGYTF	TGTGCCAGCAGGTCAGTCCGGGACACAAGACGGAGTGGCTACACCTTC
TRBJ1-1	.	.	TRBV5-1	CASSLDTGKNTEAFF	TGCGCCAGCAGCTTGGATACAGGGAAGAACACTGAAGCTTTCTTT
TRBJ2-7	.	.	TRBV20-1	CSARPTGGALPSGGTSYEQYF	TGCAGTGCTAGGCCAACAGGGGGCGCTTTGCCTAGCGGGGGTACCTCCTACGAGCAGTACTTC
TRBJ2-7	.	.	TRBV5-4	CASTPNREPYEQYF	TGTGCCAGCACCCCGAACAGGGAGCCCTACGAGCAGTACTTC
TRBJ1-1	.	TRBD1	TRBV7-9	CASSLAGGRGDTEAFF	TGTGCCAGCAGCTTAGCGGGAGGCAGGGGGGACACTGAAGCTTTCTTT
TRBJ2-7	.	.	TRBV11-1	CASSWRHPWQYF	TGTGCCAGCAGCTGGCGACATCCATGGCAGTACTTC
TRBJ2-5	medium-sized	.	TRBV6-2/TRBV6-3	CASAVGVETQYF	TGTGCCAGCGCAGTAGGTGTGGAGACCCAGTACTTC
TRBJ2-7	.	.	TRBV11-3	CASRPNPGLLPSYEQYF	TGTGCCAGCAGACCGAATCCGGGGCTTCTACCCTCCTACGAGCAGTACTTC
TRBJ1-6	.	.	TRBV6-1	CASTGGASPLHF	TGTGCCAGCACGGGGGGGGCTTCACCCCTCCACTTT
TRBJ2-7	.	.	TRBV10-2	CASSESLSSTAYEQYF	TGCGCCAGCAGTGAGTCTCTCTCCTCGACCGCCTACGAGCAGTACTTC
TRBJ2-3	medium-sized	TRBD2	TRBV5-5	CASSLVAGGSTDTQYF	TGTGCCAGCAGCTTGGTAGCGGGGGGCAGCACAGATACGCAGTATTTT
TRBJ1-2	few	.	TRBV5-1	CASSLSPTKGSDYGYTF	TGCGCCAGCAGCTTGTCTCCGACTAAGGGGTCGGACTATGGCTACACCTTC
TRBJ2-2	medium-sized	.	TRBV12-3/TRBV12-4	CASSLGQNTGELFF	TGTGCCAGCAGTTTGGGACAGAACACCGGGGAGCTGTTTTTT
TRBJ2-3	few	.	TRBV7-9	CASTLQDADTQYF	TGTGCCAGCACCCTACAGGATGCAGATACGCAGTATTTT
TRBJ2-4	.	.	TRBV18	CASSPYSQSGKNIQYF	TGTGCCAGCTCACCCTACAGCCAAAGCGGCAAAAACATTCAGTACTTC
TRBJ2-5	.	TRBD1	TRBV12-3/TRBV12-4	CASSVYGTGGETQYF	TGTGCCAGCAGTGTCTACGGGACAGGGGGCGAGACCCAGTACTTC
TRBJ2-7	.	TRBD1	TRBV5-1	CASSSNSGTGAYEQYF	TGCGCCAGCAGCTCGAATTCCGGGACAGGGGCCTACGAGCAGTACTTC
TRBJ2-5	once	TRBD1	TRBV19	CASSSWTGGVETQYF	TGTGCCAGCAGCTCCTGGACAGGGGGCGTAGAGACCCAGTACTTC
TRBJ2-1	few	.	TRBV6-5	CASSKVGPGIYNNEQFF	TGTGCCAGCAGTAAAGTTGGACCGGGTATATACAACAATGAGCAGTTCTTC
TRBJ1-2	few	.	TRBV5-4	CASSPGTKRDYGYTF	TGTGCCAGCAGCCCCGGGACAAAACGGGACTATGGCTACACCTTC
TRBJ2-7	few	TRBD1	TRBV30	CAGGTGGYEQYF	TGTGCCGGGGGGACAGGGGGTTACGAGCAGTACTTC